This record looks at one TCR beta chain sequence and its context. What it binds is not known. Germline V gives CDR1 SQVTM, CDR2 ANQGSEA. V lost 4 bases, J lost 4 bases, and 10 bases lay in between. This CDR3 is 12 amino acids long. The entirety of the isolated RNA underwent reverse transcription, so expressed TCRB transcripts were sequenced. The method was immunoSEQ multiplex PCR; TCRdb's version includes in-frame clones alone and lacks a portion of them. The sample holds 150,000 to 190,000 clones, about 9.3% seen once. The data are from a study of beta chain features in type 1 diabetes. Study-wide results and limits: Type 1 diabetes patients had moderately but significantly shorter TCRB CDR3s in all four CD4+ subsets.

Sorting with CD45RO/CCR7/CD25/CD127/CD95/CD27 yielded naive, central memory, regulatory and stem-like memory CD4+ cells. Sequenced sample: central memory CD4+ T cells from blood. The receptor was isolated from a man aged 30 to 45 with type 1 diabetes. The chain links TRBV29-1 to TRBJ1-2; the D is unclear. CDR3 sequence reads: CSVGGRGYGYTF. In DNA, the CDR3 is TGCAGCGTTGGAGGGCGGGGCTATGGCTACACCTTC.